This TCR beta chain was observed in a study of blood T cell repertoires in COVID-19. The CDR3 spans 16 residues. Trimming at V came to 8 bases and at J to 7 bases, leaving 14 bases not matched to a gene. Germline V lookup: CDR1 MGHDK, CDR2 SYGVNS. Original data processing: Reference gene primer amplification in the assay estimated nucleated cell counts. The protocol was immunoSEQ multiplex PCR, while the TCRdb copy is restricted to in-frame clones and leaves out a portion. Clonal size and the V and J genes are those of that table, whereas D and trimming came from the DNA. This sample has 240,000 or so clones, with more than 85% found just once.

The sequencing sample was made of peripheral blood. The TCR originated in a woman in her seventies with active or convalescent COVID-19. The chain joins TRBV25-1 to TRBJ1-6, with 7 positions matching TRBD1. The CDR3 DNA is TGTGCCAGCCAAGAAGAGGGGGCCCGGGGGAATTCACCCCTCCACTTT. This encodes CASQEEGARGNSPLHF.